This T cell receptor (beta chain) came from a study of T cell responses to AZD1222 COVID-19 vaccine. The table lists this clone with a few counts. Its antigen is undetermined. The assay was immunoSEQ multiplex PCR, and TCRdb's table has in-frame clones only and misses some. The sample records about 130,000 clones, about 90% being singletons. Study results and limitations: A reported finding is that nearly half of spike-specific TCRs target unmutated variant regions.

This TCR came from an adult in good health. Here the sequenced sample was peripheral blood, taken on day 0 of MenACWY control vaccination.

In DNA form, the CDR3 reads TGTGCCAGCAGCTTAGCGCTGGGCAGGGGGCAGTACTTC. Translated, it gives CASSLALGRGQYF. The V call is TRBV7-2, the J call TRBJ2-7; D possibly corresponds to TRBD1 (6 bases). CDR1 and CDR2 (germline): SGHTA, FQGNSA. This CDR3 has 13 residues. V lost 0 bases, J lost 9 bases, and 12 bases lay in between.